This T cell receptor (beta chain) was observed in a study of blood T cell repertoires in COVID-19. Study-level background: Some COVID-19 samples were acute and others convalescent; all came from the United States, Italy and Spain. Nucleic acid was either cDNA or gDNA, and it came from T cells, B-cell-depleted T cells, or PBMCs.

The study drew participants aged about 18 to 89 years from some 25 US areas. CDR3 length equals 12 residues. Germline CDR1 MDHEN, CDR2 SYDVKM. V was cut by 6 bases and J by 5 bases, with 10 bases left in between. Authors' methods: Amplification of reference gene primers provided the estimated nucleated cell counts. The method was immunoSEQ multiplex PCR; TCRdb's version includes in-frame clones alone and lacks a portion of them. V, J and clone size were drawn from that table, and D and trimming were deduced from the DNA. This repertoire shows approximately 200,000 clones, roughly 89% found once; its top ten account for under 3%.

Sequencing input: PBMCs or T cells enriched from blood (not recorded which). This chain uses TRBV28 with TRBJ2-5; D is unresolved. This clonotype was obtained from a woman aged 40-49 years with acute COVID-19. CDR3 nucleotides: TGTGCCAGCAGCTCCCGTCCGGAGACCCAGTACTTC. It specifies CASSSRPETQYF.